Below are 24 T cell receptor beta chains sequenced from a single sample in a study of T cell responses to AZD1222 COVID-19 vaccine. Some clones are missing from TCRdb's copy, which holds only in-frame ones; the method was immunoSEQ multiplex PCR. Among 110,000 to 150,000 clones listed, 93% were seen once. The sample in question was peripheral blood, obtained on day 0 of AZD1222 vaccination. These TCRs come from an adult in good health.

J is TRBJ1-1 and V is TRBV2; D possibly corresponds to TRBD1 (5 bases). The CDR3 runs to 12 residues. Germline values: CDR1 SNHLY, CDR2 FYNNEI. V shed 11 bases and J shed 0 bases, with 10 bases lying between them. The CDR3 spells CAGRQLNTEAFF. As DNA, the CDR3 is TGTGCCGGTAGACAGTTGAACACTGAAGCTTTCTTT. Drawing the rest from reference TRBV2 and TRBJ1-1, the complete variable domain is EPEVTQTPSHQVTQMGQEVILRCVPISNHLYFYWYRQILGQKVEFLVSFYNNEISEKSEIFDDQFSVERPDGSNFTLKIRSTKLEDSAMYFCAGRQLNTEAFFGQGTRLTVV.

V and J are TRBV3-1 (or the pseudogene TRBV3-2) and TRBJ2-5; TRBD1 matches 8 bases. Germline CDR1 LGHDT, CDR2 YNNKEL (reference sequence). V trimming: 2 bases; J trimming: 4 bases; junction bases outside the gene matches: 6. This CDR3 is built from 15 residues. CDR3 sequence (DNA): TGTGCCAGCAGCCAAATAGACAGGGGAACAGAGACCCAGTACTTC. Its translation: CASSQIDRGTETQYF.

The genes are TRBV9 and TRBJ1-5, with 8 bases matching TRBD1. Germline CDR1 SGDLS, CDR2 YYNGEE. V was pared by 3 bases and J by 0 bases, with 8 bases of the junction left unmatched. This CDR3 is built from 17 residues. The CDR3 reads CASSARGTGASNQPQHF. DNA for the CDR3: TGTGCCAGCAGCGCCAGGGGGACAGGTGCTAGCAATCAGCCCCAGCATTTT.

The chain combines TRBV7-9 with TRBJ2-5; D remains ambiguous. This CDR3 contains 13 residues. The V and J ends lost 1 base and 5 bases respectively, with 8 bases between them. Germline V lookup: CDR1 SEHNR, CDR2 FQNEAQ (reference sequence). CDR3 in DNA: TGTGCCAGCAGCTTAGAACCGTCTGAGACCCAGTACTTC. Translating gives CASSLEPSETQYF.

The chain has TRBV29-1 and TRBJ1-1; D is undetermined. CDR1 SQVTM and CDR2 ANQGSEA come from the germline V gene. The CDR3 length is 12 residues. Deletions cut 7 bases from V and 0 bases from J, with 9 bases between. The DNA for the CDR3 is TGCAGCGCCGCTTTTTTGAACACTGAAGCTTTCTTT. Translation gives CSAAFLNTEAFF.

The rearrangement joins TRBV5-1 to TRBJ1-1, with 7 positions matching TRBD1. The CDR3 runs 16 residues. V shed 3 bases, J shed 7 bases, and the junction held 15 bases outside the gene matches. CDR1 is SGHRS and CDR2 is YFSETQ in the germline V gene. The CDR3 loop is CASSSSGGLLGGEAFF. CDR3 bases: TGCGCCAGCAGCTCTTCAGGGGGTTTACTCGGAGGTGAAGCTTTCTTT.

The chain employs TRBV2 and TRBJ1-4, with unresolved D. The CDR3 loop spans 15 amino acids. Germline CDR1 SNHLY, CDR2 FYNNEI. The V end was cut by 4 bases, the J end by 8 bases, with 17 bases between. The CDR3 is CASSVIRSGVEKLFF. CDR3 coding DNA: TGTGCCAGCAGTGTGATCAGAAGCGGGGTCGAAAAACTGTTTTTT.

The rearrangement joins TRBV15 to TRBJ2-7, with TRBD1 matching 7 bases. Germline loops: CDR1 LNHNV, CDR2 YYDKDF (reference sequence). With V trimmed by 4 bases and J by 5 bases, 11 bases remained unmatched. The CDR3 is 15 residues long. Here the CDR3 DNA reads TGTGCCACCAGCATAGAAGACAGGGATCACGACGAGCAGTACTTC. Amino acids: CATSIEDRDHDEQYF.

In DNA form, the CDR3 reads TGCGCCAGCAGCTGGCAGGCAGGAGACAATGAGCAGTTCTTC. It encodes CASSWQAGDNEQFF. This chain joins TRBV5-1 and TRBJ2-1; D ambiguous. The germline V gene has CDR1 SGHRS and CDR2 YFSETQ. V gave up 3 bases and J gave up 5 bases, with 12 bases separating them. This CDR3 is 14 amino acids long.

V is TRBV5-6 and J is TRBJ1-2; unclear D gene. The length of the CDR3 is 15 residues. Germline CDR1 SGHDT, CDR2 YYEEEE. The V gene lost 1 base and the J gene lost 0 bases, with 10 bases spanning the gap. The CDR3 reads CASSLLPGANYGYTF. The DNA for the CDR3 is TGTGCCAGCAGCTTGTTGCCCGGGGCTAACTATGGCTACACCTTC.

The chain uses TRBV7-3 and TRBJ1-1; D may be TRBD1 (6 bases). The CDR3 spans 14 residues. Germline V gene sequence: CDR1 SGHTA, CDR2 FQGTGA. Deletions cut 2 bases from V and 3 bases from J, with 10 bases between. The CDR3 sequence is CASSLQGKDTEAFF. CDR3 coding DNA: TGTGCCAGCAGCTTACAGGGGAAAGACACTGAAGCTTTCTTT.

Turning to this clone: One junction end does not reproduce the germline sequence, and a read error may be involved. The CDR3 protein is CAGSLLGDFSTDTQYF. CDR3 sequence (DNA): TGCGCCGGCAGCTTATTAGGGGACTTTAGCACAGATACGCAGTATTTT. The chain has TRBV5-1 and TRBJ2-3; maybe TRBD2 (6 bases). The CDR3 is 16 amino acids. The germline V gene encodes CDR1 SGHRS and CDR2 YFSETQ.

The chain couples TRBV19 to TRBJ1-4, with D hard to call. V was cut by 3 bases and J by 0 bases, with 8 bases left in between. There are 15 residues in the CDR3. Germline assignment: CDR1 LNHDA and CDR2 SQIVND (reference sequence). CDR3 loop: CASSMVGATNEKLFF. CDR3 bases: TGTGCCAGTAGTATGGTCGGGGCAACTAATGAAAAACTGTTTTTT.

The chain uses TRBV5-1 and TRBJ1-1; 7 nucleotides match TRBD1. V lost 0 bases, J lost 9 bases, and 2 bases stayed unmatched. Germline lookup yields CDR1 SGHRS and CDR2 YFSETQ. The CDR3 totals 12 residues. Here the CDR3 reads CASSLGRGKAFF. The DNA of the CDR3 is TGCGCCAGCAGCTTGGGCAGGGGGAAAGCTTTCTTT.

The chain is built from TRBV19 and TRBJ2-1; D is unclear. This CDR3 has 16 amino acids. V was cut by 3 bases and J by 4 bases, with 16 bases left in between. Germline V lookup: CDR1 LNHDA, CDR2 SQIVND (reference sequence). The CDR3 loop is CASSIQKSGLYNEQFF. As DNA, the CDR3 is TGTGCCAGTAGTATTCAGAAGTCTGGGCTTTACAATGAGCAGTTCTTC.

This clone was picked up one time. V gene TRBV29-1 combines with J gene TRBJ1-1, with a possible D match to TRBD1 (6 bases). Trimming removed 7 bases from V and 5 bases from J, with 14 bases in between. CDR1 is SQVTM, CDR2 ANQGSEA, per germline. This CDR3 is built from 12 residues. The CDR3 region has the DNA TGCAGCGGGATTACAGGGTTGACTGAAGCTTTCTTT. Translating gives CSGITGLTEAFF.

The chain carries TRBV30 and TRBJ1-3, with D uncertain. Germline V CDR1 and CDR2: GTSNPN, SVGIG (reference sequence). Trimming removed 2 bases at V and 4 bases at J, with 3 bases between. This CDR3 contains 11 residues. The CDR3 DNA follows: TGTGCCTGGAGTAGCGGAAACACCATATATTTT. Protein: CAWSSGNTIYF. Together with reference TRBV30 and TRBJ1-3, the CDR3 gives the full variable domain: SQTIHQWPATLVQPVGSPLSLECTVEGTSNPNLYWYRQAAGRGLQLLFYSVGIGQISSEVPQNLSASRPQDRQFILSSKKLLLSDSGFYLCAWSSGNTIYFGEGSWLTVV.

This clone was seen just once. This rearrangement joins TRBV19 to TRBJ2-3; 8 bases are shared with TRBD2. The CDR3 contains 16 residues. The V gene end was trimmed by 4 bases and the J gene end by 0 bases; junction bases not matched to a gene: 6. Per germline, CDR1 LNHDA and CDR2 SQIVND (reference sequence). The CDR3 loop is CASSRTSGLSTDTQYF. CDR3 DNA sequence: TGTGCCAGTAGTAGAACTAGCGGACTTAGCACAGATACGCAGTATTTT.

The chain combines TRBV6-5 with TRBJ1-6; D perhaps matches TRBD1 (5 bases). The CDR3 sequence is 15 residues long. Looked up from germline, CDR1 is MNHEY and CDR2 is SVGAGI. The ends were cut back, 7 bases at V and 2 bases at J, with 12 bases in the middle. CDR3 sequence reads: CASTGINTYNSPLHF. The CDR3 DNA reads TGTGCCAGCACAGGGATTAATACCTATAATTCACCCCTCCACTTT.

The rearrangement uses TRBV27 and TRBJ2-2, with 10 bases fitting TRBD2. CDR1 is MNHEY, CDR2 SMNVEV, per germline (reference sequence). This CDR3 has 17 residues. The V and J ends lost 5 bases and 3 bases, in that order; junction bases with no gene match: 9. The CDR3 DNA reads as TGTGCCAGCAGTCCAACCACTAGCGGGACCCACACCGGGGAGCTGTTTTTT. This translates into CASSPTTSGTHTGELFF.

This sequence joins TRBV6-2 or TRBV6-3 and TRBJ1-1; 8 bases agree with TRBD1. Germline V gene lookup returns CDR1 MNHEY and CDR2 SVGEGT. The CDR3 is 14 residues long. Trimming removed 5 bases from V and 10 bases from J; junction bases left unmatched: 12. Written as DNA, the CDR3 is TGTGCCAGCAGTCCGGGACAGGCCTTGAGGGGAGCTTTCTTT. Translated, it gives CASSPGQALRGAFF.

The chain combines TRBV19 with TRBJ2-7; D tentatively reads TRBD1 or TRBD2 (5 bases each). Trimming took 5 bases from V and 7 from J, leaving 15 bases between them. This CDR3 has 13 residues. CDR1 and CDR2 (germline): LNHDA, SQIVND (reference sequence). The CDR3 DNA reads TGTGCCAGTAGTTCCGGGACGGCCGCGGAGCAGTACTTC. Its protein product is CASSSGTAAEQYF.

This sequence joins TRBV25-1 and TRBJ1-6, with D unclear. Germline V gene sequence: CDR1 MGHDK, CDR2 SYGVNS. There are 13 residues in the CDR3. Trimming pared 4 bases from V and 7 bases from J, leaving 8 bases between. Here the CDR3 DNA reads TGTGCCAGCAGTGCTCTGGGGAATTCACCCCTCCACTTT. This gives the protein CASSALGNSPLHF. The complete variable domain, with remaining parts taken from reference TRBV25-1 and TRBJ1-6, reads EADIYQTPRYLVIGTGKKITLECSQTMGHDKMYWYQQDPGMELHLIHYSYGVNSTEKGDLSSESTVSRIRTEHFPLTLESARPSHTSQYLCASSALGNSPLHFGNGTRLTVT.

This chain joins TRBV2 and TRBJ1-1, with D uncertain. CDR1 and CDR2 (germline): SNHLY, FYNNEI. This CDR3 is 13 amino acids long. Trimming took 3 bases from V and 1 from J, leaving 6 bases between them. The CDR3 region is CASSDAGNTEAFF. Here the CDR3 DNA reads TGTGCCAGCAGTGATGCCGGGAACACTGAAGCTTTCTTT.